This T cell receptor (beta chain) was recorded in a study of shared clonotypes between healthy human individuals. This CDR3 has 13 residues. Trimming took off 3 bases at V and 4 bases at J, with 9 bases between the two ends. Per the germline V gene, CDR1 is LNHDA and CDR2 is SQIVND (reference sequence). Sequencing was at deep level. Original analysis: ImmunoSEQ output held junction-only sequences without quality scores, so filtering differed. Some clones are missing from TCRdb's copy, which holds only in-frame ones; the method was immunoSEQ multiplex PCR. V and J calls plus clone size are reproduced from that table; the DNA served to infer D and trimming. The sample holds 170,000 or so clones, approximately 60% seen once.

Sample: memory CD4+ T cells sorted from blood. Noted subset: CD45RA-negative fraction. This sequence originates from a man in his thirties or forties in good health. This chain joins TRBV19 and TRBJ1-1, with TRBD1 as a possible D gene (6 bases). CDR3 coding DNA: TGTGCCAGTAGTATCGGGGGGCTCACTGAAGCTTTCTTT. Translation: CASSIGGLTEAFF.